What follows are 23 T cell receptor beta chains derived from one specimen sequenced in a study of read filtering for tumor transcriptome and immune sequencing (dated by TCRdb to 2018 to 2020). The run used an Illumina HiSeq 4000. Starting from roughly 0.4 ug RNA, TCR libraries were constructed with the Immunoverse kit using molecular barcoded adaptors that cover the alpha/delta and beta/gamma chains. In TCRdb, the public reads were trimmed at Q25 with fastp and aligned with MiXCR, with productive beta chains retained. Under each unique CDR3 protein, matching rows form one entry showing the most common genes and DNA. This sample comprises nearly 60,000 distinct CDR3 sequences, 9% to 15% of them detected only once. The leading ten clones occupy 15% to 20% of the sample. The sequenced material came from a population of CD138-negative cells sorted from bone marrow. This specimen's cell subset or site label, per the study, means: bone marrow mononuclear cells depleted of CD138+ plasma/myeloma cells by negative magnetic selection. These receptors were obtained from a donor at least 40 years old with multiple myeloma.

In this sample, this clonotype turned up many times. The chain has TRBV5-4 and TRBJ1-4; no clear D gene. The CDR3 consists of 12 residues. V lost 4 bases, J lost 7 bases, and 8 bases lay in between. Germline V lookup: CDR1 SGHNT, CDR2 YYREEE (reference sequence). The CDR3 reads CASSATSEKLFF. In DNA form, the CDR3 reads TGTGCCAGCAGCGCAACATCTGAAAAACTGTTTTTT.

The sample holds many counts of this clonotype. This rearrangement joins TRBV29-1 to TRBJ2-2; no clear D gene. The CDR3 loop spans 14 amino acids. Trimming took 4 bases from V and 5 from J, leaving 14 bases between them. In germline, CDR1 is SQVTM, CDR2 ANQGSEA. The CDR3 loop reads CSVGPSSETGELFF. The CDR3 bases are TGCAGCGTTGGGCCTTCTTCGGAAACCGGGGAGCTGTTTTTT.

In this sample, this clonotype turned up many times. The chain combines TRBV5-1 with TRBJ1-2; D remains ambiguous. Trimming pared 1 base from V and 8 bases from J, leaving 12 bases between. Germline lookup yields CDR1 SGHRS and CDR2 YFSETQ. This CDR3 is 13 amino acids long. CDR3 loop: CASSLSPGRGYTF. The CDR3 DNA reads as TGCGCCAGCAGCTTGTCTCCTGGGAGAGGCTACACCTTC.

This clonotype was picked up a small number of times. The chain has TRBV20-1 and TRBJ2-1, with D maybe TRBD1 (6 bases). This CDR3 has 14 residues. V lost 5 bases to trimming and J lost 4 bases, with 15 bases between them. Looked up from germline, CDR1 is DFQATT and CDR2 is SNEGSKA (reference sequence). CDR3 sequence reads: CSAYRALGYNEQFF. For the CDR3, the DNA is TGCAGTGCTTACAGGGCGTTGGGGTACAATGAGCAGTTCTTC.

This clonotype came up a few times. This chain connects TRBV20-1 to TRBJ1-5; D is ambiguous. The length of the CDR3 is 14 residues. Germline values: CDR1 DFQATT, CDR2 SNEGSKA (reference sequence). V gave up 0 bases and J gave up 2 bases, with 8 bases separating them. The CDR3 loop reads CSARDLPGNQPQHF. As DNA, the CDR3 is TGCAGTGCTAGAGATCTCCCGGGCAATCAGCCCCAGCATTTT.

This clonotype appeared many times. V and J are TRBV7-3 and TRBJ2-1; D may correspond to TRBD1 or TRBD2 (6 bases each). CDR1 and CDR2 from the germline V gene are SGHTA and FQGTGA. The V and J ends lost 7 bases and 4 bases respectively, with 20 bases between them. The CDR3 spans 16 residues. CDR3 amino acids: CASTPVGGTSYNEQFF. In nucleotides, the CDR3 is TGTGCCAGCACCCCGGTAGGGGGGACATCATACAATGAGCAGTTCTTC.

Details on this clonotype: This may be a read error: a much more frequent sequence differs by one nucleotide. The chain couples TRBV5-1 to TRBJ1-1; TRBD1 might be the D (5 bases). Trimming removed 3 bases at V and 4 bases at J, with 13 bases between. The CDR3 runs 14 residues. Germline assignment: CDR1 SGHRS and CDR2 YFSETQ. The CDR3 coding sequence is TGCGCCAGCAGCTGGGCCCCGGGGGGCACTGAAGCTTTCTTT. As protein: CASSWAPGGTEAFF.

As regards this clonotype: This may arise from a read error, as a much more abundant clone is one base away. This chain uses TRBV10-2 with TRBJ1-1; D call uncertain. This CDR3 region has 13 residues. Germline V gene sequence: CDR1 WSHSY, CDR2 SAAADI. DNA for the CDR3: TGCGTCAGCAGTGCGGGGTTGAACACTGAAGCTTTCTTT. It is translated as CVSSAGLNTEAFF.

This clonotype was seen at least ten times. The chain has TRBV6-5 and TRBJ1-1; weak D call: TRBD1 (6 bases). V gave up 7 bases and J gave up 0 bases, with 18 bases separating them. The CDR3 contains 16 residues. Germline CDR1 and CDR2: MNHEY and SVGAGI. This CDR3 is CASNRFLQGVNTEAFF. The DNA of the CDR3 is TGTGCCAGCAACCGGTTCCTACAGGGTGTGAACACTGAAGCTTTCTTT.

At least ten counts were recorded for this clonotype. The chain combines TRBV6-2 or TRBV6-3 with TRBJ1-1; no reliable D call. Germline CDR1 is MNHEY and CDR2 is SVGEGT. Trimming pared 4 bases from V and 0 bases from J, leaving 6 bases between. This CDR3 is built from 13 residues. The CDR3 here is CASSWAMNTEAFF. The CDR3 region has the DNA TGTGCCAGCAGTTGGGCCATGAACACTGAAGCTTTCTTT.

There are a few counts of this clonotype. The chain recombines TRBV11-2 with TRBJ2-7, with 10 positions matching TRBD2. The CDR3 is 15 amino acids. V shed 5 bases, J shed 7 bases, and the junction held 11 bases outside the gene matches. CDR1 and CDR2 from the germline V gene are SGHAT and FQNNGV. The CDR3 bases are TGTGCCAGCAGCACCCGGACTAGCGGCCAGGGGGAGCAGTACTTC. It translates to CASSTRTSGQGEQYF. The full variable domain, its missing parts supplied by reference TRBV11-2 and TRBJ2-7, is EAGVAQSPRYKIIEKRQSVAFWCNPISGHATLYWYQQILGQGPKLLIQFQNNGVVDDSQLPKDRFSAERLKGVDSTLKIQPAKLEDSAVYLCASSTRTSGQGEQYFGPGTRLTVT.

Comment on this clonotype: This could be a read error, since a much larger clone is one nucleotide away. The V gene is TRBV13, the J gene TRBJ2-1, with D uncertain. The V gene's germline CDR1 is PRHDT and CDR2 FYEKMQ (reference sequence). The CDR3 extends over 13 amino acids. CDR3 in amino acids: CASSLVGTNGQFF. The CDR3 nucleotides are TGTGCCAGCAGCTTAGTCGGAACCAATGGGCAGTTCTTC.

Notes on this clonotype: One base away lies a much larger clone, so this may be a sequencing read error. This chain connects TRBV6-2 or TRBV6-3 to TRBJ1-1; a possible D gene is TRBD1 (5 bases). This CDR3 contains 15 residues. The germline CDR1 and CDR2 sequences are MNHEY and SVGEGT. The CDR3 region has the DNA TGTGCCAGCAGTTACTCAACGCAGGGTAGGACTGAAGTTTTCTTT. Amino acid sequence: CASSYSTQGRTEVFF.

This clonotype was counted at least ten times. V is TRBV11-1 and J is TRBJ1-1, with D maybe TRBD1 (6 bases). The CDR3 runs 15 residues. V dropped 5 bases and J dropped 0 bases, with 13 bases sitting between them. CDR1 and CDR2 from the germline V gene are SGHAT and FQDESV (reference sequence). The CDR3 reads CASSGTGRMNTEAFF. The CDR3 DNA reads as TGTGCCAGCAGCGGAACAGGGAGGATGAACACTGAAGCTTTCTTT.

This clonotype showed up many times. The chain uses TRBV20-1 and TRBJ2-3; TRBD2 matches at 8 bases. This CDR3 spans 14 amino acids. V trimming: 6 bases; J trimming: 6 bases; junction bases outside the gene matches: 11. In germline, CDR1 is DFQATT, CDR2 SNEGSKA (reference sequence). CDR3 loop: CSAPPTSGGDTQYF. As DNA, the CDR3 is TGCAGTGCACCCCCCACTAGCGGCGGGGATACGCAGTATTTT.

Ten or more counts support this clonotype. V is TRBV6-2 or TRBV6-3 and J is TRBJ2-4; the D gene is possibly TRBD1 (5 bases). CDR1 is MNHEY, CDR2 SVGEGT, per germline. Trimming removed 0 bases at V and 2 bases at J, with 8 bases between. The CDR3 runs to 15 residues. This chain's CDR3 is CASSYSSGSKNIQYF. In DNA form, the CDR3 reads TGTGCCAGCAGTTACTCGTCAGGGTCCAAAAACATTCAGTACTTC.

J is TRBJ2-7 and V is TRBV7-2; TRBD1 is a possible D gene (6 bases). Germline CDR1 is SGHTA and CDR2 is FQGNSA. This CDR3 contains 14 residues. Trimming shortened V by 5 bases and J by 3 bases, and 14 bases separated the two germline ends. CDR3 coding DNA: TGTGCCAGCAGCAACAGGGTAGAATTCTACGAGCAGTACTTC. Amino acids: CASSNRVEFYEQYF. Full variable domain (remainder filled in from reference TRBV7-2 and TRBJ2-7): GAGVSQSPSNKVTEKGKDVELRCDPISGHTALYWYRQSLGQGLEFLIYFQGNSAPDKSGLPSDRFSAERTGGSVSTLTIQRTQQEDSAVYLCASSNRVEFYEQYFGPGTRLTVT.

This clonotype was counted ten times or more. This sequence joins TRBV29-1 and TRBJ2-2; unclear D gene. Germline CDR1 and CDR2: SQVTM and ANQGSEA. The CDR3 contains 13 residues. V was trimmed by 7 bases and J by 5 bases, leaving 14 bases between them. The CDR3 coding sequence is TGCAGCGCGTCGGACCTTTGGACCGGGGAGCTGTTTTTT. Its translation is CSASDLWTGELFF.

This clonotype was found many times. The CDR3 here is CASSETGQGHTDTQYF. The CDR3 DNA follows: TGTGCCAGCAGTGAAACAGGACAGGGTCACACAGATACGCAGTATTTT. This chain joins TRBV2 and TRBJ2-3; TRBD1 matches at 8 bases. Trimming cost V 2 bases and J 2 bases; bases outside gene matches: 6. The CDR3 runs 16 residues. Germline CDR1 SNHLY, CDR2 FYNNEI. The full variable domain, rest sourced from reference TRBV2 and TRBJ2-3, is EPEVTQTPSHQVTQMGQEVILRCVPISNHLYFYWYRQILGQKVEFLVSFYNNEISEKSEIFDDQFSVERPDGSNFTLKIRSTKLEDSAMYFCASSETGQGHTDTQYFGPGTRLTVL.

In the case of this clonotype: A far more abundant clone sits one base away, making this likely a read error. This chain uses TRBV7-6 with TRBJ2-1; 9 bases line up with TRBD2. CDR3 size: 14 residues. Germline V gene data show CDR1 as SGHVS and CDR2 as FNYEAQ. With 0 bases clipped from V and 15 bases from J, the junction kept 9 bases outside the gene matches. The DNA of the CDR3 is TGTGCCAGCAGCTTAGCGCGGCTAGCGGGGCTCCGGTTCTTC. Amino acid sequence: CASSLARLAGLRFF.

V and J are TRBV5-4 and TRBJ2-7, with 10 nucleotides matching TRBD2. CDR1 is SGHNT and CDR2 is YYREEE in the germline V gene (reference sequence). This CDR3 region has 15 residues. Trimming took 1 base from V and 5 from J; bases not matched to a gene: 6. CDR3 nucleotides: TGTGCCAGCAGCTTGCCACTAGCGGGAAGAGACGAGCAGTACTTC. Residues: CASSLPLAGRDEQYF.

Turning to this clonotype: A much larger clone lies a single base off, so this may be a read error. DNA for the CDR3: TGTGCCAGCAGCCCAGGTGGCAGGGGGAACACTGTAGCTTTCTTT. This translates into CASSPGGRGNTVAFF. The chain joins TRBV11-2 to TRBJ1-1; TRBD1 matches 7 bases. The germline gives CDR1 SGHAT, CDR2 FQNNGV. The CDR3 totals 15 residues.

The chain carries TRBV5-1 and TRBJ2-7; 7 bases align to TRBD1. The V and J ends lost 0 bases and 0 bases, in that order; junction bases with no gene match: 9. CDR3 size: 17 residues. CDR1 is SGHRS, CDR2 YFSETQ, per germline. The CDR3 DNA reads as TGCGCCAGCAGCTTGGGGAGGACAGGTGATCCCTCCTACGAGCAGTACTTC. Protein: CASSLGRTGDPSYEQYF.